Given below is one TCR beta chain in context. Germline CDR1 reads LNHNV; CDR2 reads YYDKDF (reference sequence). Deletions cut 0 bases from V and 4 bases from J, with 21 bases between. The CDR3 runs to 19 residues. The record originates from a study of blood T cell repertoires in COVID-19. Study-level information: PBMCs, B-cell-depleted T cells, or T cells were the source of the cDNA or gDNA that made up the material.

Per the original data handling: Reference gene primer amplification in the assay estimated nucleated cell counts. Using immunoSEQ multiplex PCR, the repertoire was profiled, and TCRdb retains in-frame clones only, with some absent. V and J calls and clone size are copied from that table; D and trimming were computed from the DNA. The top ten hold around 1.3% of the sample, which has about 230,000 clones, 83% seen once. The chain links TRBV15 to TRBJ1-4; tentative D call: TRBD1 (6 bases). The TCR sequence derives from a woman aged 30 to 39 with COVID-19, enrolled during active disease. The sample consisted of peripheral blood. The CDR3 nucleotides read TGTGCCACCAGCAGAGATCAGCCGGGGGGCCGTGTACTTAATGAAAAACTGTTTTTT. Amino acid sequence: CATSRDQPGGRVLNEKLFF.